The clone carrying this T cell receptor (beta chain) was picked up a small number of times. The data are from a study of blood T cell repertoires in COVID-19. Study information: COVID-19 samples, acute and convalescent, were from the United States, Italy and Spain. From T cells, B-cell-depleted T cells, or PBMCs came the material, which was cDNA or gDNA.

Method: immunoSEQ multiplex PCR; TCRdb's copy keeps in-frame clones and lacks some. The sample yields over 200,000 clones, approximately 88% seen once. CDR1 is GTSNPN and CDR2 is SVGIG in the germline V gene (reference sequence). The V and J ends lost 1 base and 4 bases respectively, with 13 bases between them. The CDR3 consists of 14 residues. Those enrolled, adults aged roughly 18 to 89 years, came from about two dozen US areas. The origin of this receptor is a woman younger than 45 who had been exposed to COVID-19. The chain uses TRBV30 and TRBJ1-2; D is perhaps TRBD1 (5 bases). Sequencing was done on a sample of PBMCs or T cells enriched from blood (not recorded which). CDR3 in DNA: TGTGCCTGGAGTGACCCACAGGAATCCTATGGCTACACCTTC. The encoded protein is CAWSDPQESYGYTF.